This T cell receptor beta chain was retrieved from a study of post-analysis software for immune sequencing data. Study-wide findings and caveats: TRBV segments more frequent in patients than in controls numbered about 5 and included TRBV5-6, TRBV5-1 and TRBV20-1.

Deletions cut 6 bases from V and 5 bases from J, with 20 bases between. CDR1 and CDR2 (germline): MGHDK, SYGVNS. There are 15 residues in the CDR3. Each TCR beta cDNA library carried unique molecular identifiers. TCRdb re-called the PCR reads with MiXCR, one entry per CDR3 protein. The repertoire holds hundreds of thousands of distinct CDR3 sequences, with 25% to 30% as singletons. Points on this clonotype: Its antigen is not known.

The V gene is TRBV25-1, the J gene TRBJ2-7, with D perhaps TRBD1 (6 bases). Sequenced material: blood. The receptor comes from a girl aged 10 to 17 with multiple sclerosis. The CDR3 DNA is TGTGCCAGCAGAACCGGGACACCCAACCCCGACGAGCAGTACTTC. It codes for CASRTGTPNPDEQYF.